This TCR beta chain was sequenced in a study of cytomegalovirus exposure and HLA in healthy donors. Comment on this clone: No antigen is known for it.

Regarding the study as a whole: From TCR beta sequences, most subjects' HLA-A and HLA-B alleles were reportedly predicted accurately.

With 3 bases clipped from V and 7 bases from J, the junction kept 7 bases outside the gene matches. Germline CDR1 reads LNHNV; CDR2 reads YYDKDF (reference sequence). CDR3 size: 14 residues. The PCR was carried out with 60 Vbeta primers and 13 Jbeta primers. Original processing notes: An analysis that came later counted 77 million or so unique TCR beta chains, around 10 million shared. Profiling relied on immunoSEQ multiplex PCR, and the TCRdb table lists in-frame clones only, not all of them. The DNA was the basis for D and trimming; V, J and clone size are from that table. The sample consists of approximately 130,000 clones, approximately 85% of them appearing once.

Sequencing was performed on PBMCs. This chain connects TRBV15 to TRBJ1-1, with TRBD1 matching over 8 bases. This clonotype originated in a boy aged 5-17 years in good health and CMV-seronegative. The CDR3 protein is CATSRDREPREAFF. The CDR3 DNA reads TGTGCCACCAGCAGGGACAGGGAGCCTCGTGAAGCTTTCTTT.